This T cell receptor beta chain originates from a study of regulatory T cells in long-lasting Graves disease. Time point: newly diagnosed GD, antithyroid drugs for less than 3 months. PBMCs provided the RNA from which the TCR library was made. Germline loops: CDR1 SSHAT, CDR2 FNYEAQ (reference sequence). CDR3 length equals 13 residues. To make TCR beta libraries, researchers used iRepertoire HTBI primers and Arm-PCR of CDR3 regions. TCRdb recomputed calls from the multiplex PCR reads with MiXCR, one row per CDR3 protein. The sample holds roughly 400,000 distinct CDR3 sequences, approximately 15% seen once. A word on this clonotype: An end of the junction differs from the germline gene, which may be a read error.

These records were also assigned to another study, of T cells in Graves' hyperthyroidism and ophthalmopathy.

The sample here was peripheral blood mononuclear cells (PBMCs), taken at new diagnosis, from a patient treated with antithyroid drugs. This sequence was found in a woman aged 40-49 years with Graves disease. This sequence joins TRBV7-7 and TRBJ2-1; D remains ambiguous. CDR3 nucleotide sequence: TGTGCTAGCAGCCCGGACCCGATCAATGAGCAGTTCTTC. Its protein is CASSPDPINEQFF.